Below, 4 T cell receptor beta chains from the same sample are listed, as sequenced in a study of cytomegalovirus exposure and HLA in healthy donors. With 60 Vbeta and 13 Jbeta primers, the PCR was carried out. Profiling relied on immunoSEQ multiplex PCR, and the TCRdb table lists in-frame clones only, not all of them. The sample includes 150,000 to 200,000 clones, 77% of them seen just once. Material: PBMCs. Source of these receptors: a woman between 40 and 55 years old in good health and CMV-seropositive.

This clone appeared a few times. CDR3 region: CASSQTGEAFF. CDR3 in DNA: TGTGCCAGCAGCCAGACAGGGGAAGCTTTCTTT. The chain couples TRBV7-9 to TRBJ1-1; 7 bases are shared with TRBD1. Losses at the gene ends were 5 bases for V and 8 bases for J; bases not matched to a gene: 2. CDR1 SEHNR and CDR2 FQNEAQ come from the germline V gene (reference sequence). CDR3 length equals 11 residues.

The V and J genes are TRBV19 and TRBJ2-3, with D perhaps TRBD2 (6 bases). V lost 1 base, J lost 2 bases, and 10 bases lay in between. This CDR3 has 15 amino acids. Per the germline V gene, CDR1 is LNHDA and CDR2 is SQIVND (reference sequence). The CDR3: CASSIGGDHTDTQYF. The CDR3 DNA sequence: TGTGCCAGTAGTATAGGGGGGGACCACACAGATACGCAGTATTTT.

The J gene is TRBJ2-7, the V gene TRBV7-2; D might be TRBD2 (6 bases). The V end was cut by 4 bases, the J end by 11 bases, with 21 bases between. Germline CDR1 and CDR2: SGHTA and FQGNSA. CDR3 length equals 14 residues. The CDR3 sequence: CASSSLQNAGTEYF. The CDR3 coding sequence is TGTGCCAGCAGCTCCCTTCAAAATGCCGGGACTGAGTACTTC.

The V call is TRBV5-1, the J call TRBJ1-1; a weak D match, TRBD1 (6 bases). The V and J ends lost 4 bases and 0 bases respectively, with 13 bases between them. This CDR3 has 15 amino acids. The germline V gene has CDR1 SGHRS and CDR2 YFSETQ. CDR3: CASSDGQFLNTEAFF. Written as DNA, the CDR3 is TGCGCCAGCAGCGATGGACAGTTTTTGAACACTGAAGCTTTCTTT. Using reference TRBV5-1 and TRBJ1-1 for the parts outside the CDR3, the full variable domain is KAGVTQTPRYLIKTRGQQVTLSCSPISGHRSVSWYQQTPGQGLQFLFEYFSETQRNKGNFPGRFSGRQFSNSRSEMNVSTLELGDSALYLCASSDGQFLNTEAFFGQGTRLTVV.